This entry describes one T cell receptor beta chain. The source of the sample is a study of blood T cell repertoires in COVID-19. Study-wide context: Sample material is recorded as cDNA or gDNA derived from T cells, B-cell-depleted T cells, or PBMCs.

Trimming removed 4 bases from V and 8 bases from J, with 14 bases in between. The CDR3 runs 14 residues. CDR1 is SGHTA and CDR2 is FQGNSA in the germline V gene. Data came from immunoSEQ multiplex PCR; TCRdb stores just in-frame clones and leaves some out. The table includes some 80,000 clones, 70% to 85% detected once. The sequencing sample was made of peripheral blood. The TCR sequence derives from a woman in her forties or fifties with acute or convalescent COVID-19. The chain has TRBV7-2 and TRBJ1-4; possible D gene TRBD1, 5 bases. The CDR3 nucleotides are TGTGCCAGCAGCTGGGGGGGTCGACTCGAAAAACTGTTTTTT. Translated: CASSWGGRLEKLFF.